This T cell receptor (beta chain) derives from a study of blood T cell repertoires in COVID-19. In the original processing: Reference gene primer amplification gave estimated nucleated cell counts. Produced via immunoSEQ multiplex PCR; TCRdb's table is partial and in-frame only. That table is the source of V, J and clone size, and D and trimming were worked out from the DNA. The data hold roughly 140,000 clones, with roughly 84% observed a single time. This CDR3 region has 14 residues. The germline CDR1 and CDR2 sequences are ENHRY and SYGVKD. This clone appeared a few times. One end of the junction fails to match germline, which may point to a read error.

This receptor was identified in an older man with acute or convalescent COVID-19. The rearrangement joins TRBV10-3 to TRBJ2-1, with 7 nucleotides matching TRBD2. The specimen was peripheral blood. CDR3 DNA: TGTGCCATCACTGAGACTAGCCGGTACAATGAGCAGTTCTTC. This encodes CAITETSRYNEQFF.